The next 20 T cell receptor beta chains were all read from a single sample in a study of blood T cell repertoires in COVID-19. The repertoire was sequenced with immunoSEQ multiplex PCR; TCRdb's copy has only in-frame clones and lacks some. The table includes 450,000 or so clones, about 90% detected once. Sequenced input: PBMCs or T cells enriched from blood (not recorded which). These receptors all stem from a man in his late teens or twenties who had recovered from COVID-19.

The chain uses TRBV12-5 and TRBJ1-1; 7 nucleotides align to TRBD1. Unmatched junction bases numbered 0, after V lost 1 base and J lost 7 bases. Looked up from germline, CDR1 is LGHNT and CDR2 is FRNRAP. The CDR3 runs to 12 residues. The CDR3 nucleotides read TGTGCTAGTGGTTTGGCAGGGGGTGAAGCTTTCTTT. This encodes CASGLAGGEAFF.

DNA of the CDR3: TGTGCCAGCAGTTCGATTGACGACTACACTGAAGCTTTCTTT. Amino acids: CASSSIDDYTEAFF. The chain recombines TRBV6-2 or TRBV6-3 with TRBJ1-1; no reliable D call. The CDR3 has 14 amino acids. The germline V gene has CDR1 MNHEY and CDR2 SVGEGT. V lost 4 bases and J 3 bases, leaving 12 bases between the germline ends.

The J gene is TRBJ1-1, the V gene TRBV15; no clear D. The CDR3 is 13 amino acids. The V gene lost 0 bases and the J gene lost 1 base, with 3 bases spanning the gap. Germline CDR1 is LNHNV and CDR2 is YYDKDF (reference sequence). The CDR3 DNA reads as TGTGCCACCAGCAGAGATCAGAACACTGAAGCTTTCTTT. It yields the protein CATSRDQNTEAFF.

The chain couples TRBV2 to TRBJ2-7; a weak D match, TRBD2 (5 bases). CDR1 and CDR2 from the germline V gene are SNHLY and FYNNEI. The CDR3 is made up of 15 amino acids. V was trimmed by 6 bases and J by 0 bases, leaving 15 bases between them. Here the CDR3 reads CASSPESGGSYEQYF. The CDR3 DNA reads TGTGCCAGCAGCCCCGAGAGCGGAGGCTCCTACGAGCAGTACTTC.

In DNA, the CDR3 is TGTGCCAGCAGTATCGAGACAGGCGGGTTTGTCGGTCAGCCCCAGCATTTT. Amino acids: CASSIETGGFVGQPQHF. This chain connects TRBV28 to TRBJ1-5, with a weak D call TRBD1 (6 bases). The CDR3 is made up of 17 amino acids. V was pared by 5 bases and J by 6 bases, with 23 bases between. The germline CDR1 and CDR2 sequences are MDHEN and SYDVKM.

V usage is TRBV2 and J usage is TRBJ1-2; TRBD1 matches 7 bases. Germline CDR1 is SNHLY and CDR2 is FYNNEI. Germline trimming cut 4 bases from V and 7 bases from J; bases unmatched to any gene: 6. This CDR3 has 13 amino acids. The DNA for the CDR3 is TGTGCCAGCAGTGTCGACAGGGTGGGTGGCTACACCTTC. The encoded protein is CASSVDRVGGYTF.

This clone was picked up one time. The J gene is TRBJ1-3, the V gene TRBV9; D may be TRBD1 (5 bases). The ends were cut back, 0 bases at V and 0 bases at J, with 10 bases in the middle. Germline CDR1 SGDLS, CDR2 YYNGEE. CDR3 length equals 16 residues. DNA of the CDR3: TGTGCCAGCAGCGTAGATGCCAGGGCCTCTGGAAACACCATATATTTT. It is translated as CASSVDARASGNTIYF.

The chain employs TRBV9 and TRBJ2-2; 7 nucleotides line up with TRBD2. From germline, CDR1 is SGDLS and CDR2 YYNGEE. The CDR3 consists of 14 residues. V dropped 2 bases and J dropped 8; count of bases not matched to a gene: 6. This CDR3 is CASSVGGEVGELFF. Written as DNA, the CDR3 is TGTGCCAGCAGCGTGGGAGGGGAAGTAGGGGAGCTGTTTTTT.

The table lists this clone with a count of one. The rearrangement links TRBV9 to TRBJ2-7, with TRBD1 matching 8 bases. Germline CDR1 and CDR2: SGDLS and YYNGEE. The CDR3 spans 14 residues. The junction had 6 bases not matched to a gene; V was cut back by 6 bases and J by 1 base. CDR3 DNA sequence: TGTGCCAGCACCGCGGGGACAGGATCCTACGAGCAGTACTTC. Translating gives CASTAGTGSYEQYF.

The chain links TRBV14 to TRBJ2-5; the D gene is possibly TRBD1 (7 bases). V gave up 1 base and J gave up 3 bases, with 12 bases separating them. Germline V gives CDR1 SGHDN, CDR2 FVKESK. CDR3 length equals 15 residues. CDR3 nucleotide sequence: TGTGCCAGCAGCCAAGGACCAGGGGGGAAAGAGACCCAGTACTTC. Translation gives CASSQGPGGKETQYF.

The genes are TRBV5-1 and TRBJ1-5; D ambiguous. CDR1 is SGHRS and CDR2 is YFSETQ in the germline V gene. This CDR3 region has 16 residues. The germline V and J ends were trimmed by 5 bases and 0 bases, with 15 bases remaining between them. In nucleotides, the CDR3 is TGCGCCAGCAGGGCAAACACGGGAGATAGCAATCAGCCCCAGCATTTT. This codes for CASRANTGDSNQPQHF.

CDR3 region: CASSRGQGGIETQYF. CDR3 nucleotides: TGCGCCAGCAGCAGAGGACAGGGTGGGATCGAGACCCAGTACTTC. The chain has TRBV5-1 and TRBJ2-5, with 8 positions matching TRBD1. The CDR3 is made up of 15 amino acids. CDR1 SGHRS and CDR2 YFSETQ come from the germline V gene. The J segment lost 5 bases and the V segment lost 4 bases, leaving 10 bases of the junction unmatched. Together with reference TRBV5-1 and TRBJ2-5, the CDR3 gives the full variable domain: KAGVTQTPRYLIKTRGQQVTLSCSPISGHRSVSWYQQTPGQGLQFLFEYFSETQRNKGNFPGRFSGRQFSNSRSEMNVSTLELGDSALYLCASSRGQGGIETQYFGPGTRLLVL.

The CDR3: CASSQGAGLFATNEKLFF. CDR3 coding DNA: TGTGCCAGCAGCCAAGGGGCGGGGCTATTTGCAACTAATGAAAAACTGTTTTTT. J is TRBJ1-4 and V is TRBV3-1 (or the pseudogene TRBV3-2), with D perhaps TRBD1 (5 bases). Germline CDR1 is LGHDT and CDR2 is YNNKEL (reference sequence). Trimming removed 1 base from V and 0 bases from J, with 15 bases in between. The CDR3 is made up of 18 amino acids.

The chain combines TRBV4-1 with TRBJ1-1; TRBD1 might be the D (5 bases). V was pared by 4 bases and J by 1 base, with 7 bases between. The CDR3 sequence is 13 residues long. Germline CDR1 MGHRA, CDR2 YSYEKL. CDR3 sequence reads: CASSRRGNTEAFF. CDR3 nucleotides: TGCGCCAGCAGCCGGAGGGGGAACACTGAAGCTTTCTTT.

CDR3 sequence reads: CASSLESGANEKLFF. As DNA, the CDR3 is TGTGCCAGCAGCTTAGAAAGTGGGGCCAATGAAAAACTGTTTTTT. The rearrangement links TRBV7-6 to TRBJ1-4; tentative D call: TRBD1 (5 bases). Trimming left V 1 base short and J 5 bases short, with 11 bases between. CDR1 is SGHVS and CDR2 is FNYEAQ in the germline V gene. This CDR3 region has 15 residues.

This clone was seen only once. The chain links TRBV27 to TRBJ1-5, with D perhaps TRBD1 (6 bases). From germline, CDR1 is MNHEY and CDR2 SMNVEV (reference sequence). CDR3 size: 15 residues. V was trimmed by 3 bases and J by 0 bases, leaving 9 bases between them. CDR3 sequence reads: CASSFAGDSNQPQHF. Here the CDR3 DNA reads TGTGCCAGCAGTTTTGCAGGGGATAGCAATCAGCCCCAGCATTTT.

This chain connects TRBV4-2 to TRBJ2-5, with TRBD2 matching 10 bases. Trimming at V came to 3 bases and at J to 5 bases, leaving 3 bases not matched to a gene. This CDR3 has 14 amino acids. Germline loops: CDR1 LGHNA, CDR2 YNFKEQ. The CDR3: CASSHSSGSETQYF. The CDR3 DNA sequence: TGTGCCAGCAGCCATTCTAGCGGGAGTGAGACCCAGTACTTC.

The V gene is TRBV2, the J gene TRBJ2-1; D might be TRBD2 (5 bases). Germline V CDR1 and CDR2: SNHLY, FYNNEI. V lost 0 bases to trimming and J lost 6 bases, with 6 bases between them. This CDR3 is built from 13 residues. CDR3: CASSEAGANEQFF. CDR3 coding DNA: TGTGCCAGCAGTGAAGCGGGAGCCAATGAGCAGTTCTTC.

V and J are TRBV5-1 and TRBJ2-7; D may be TRBD2 (6 bases). This CDR3 has 15 amino acids. Trimming cost V 4 bases and J 0 bases, with 14 bases left between them. From germline, CDR1 is SGHRS and CDR2 YFSETQ. The CDR3 region has the DNA TGCGCCAGCAGCATCCGGGACTCATACTCCTACGAGCAGTACTTC. Translation gives CASSIRDSYSYEQYF. The full variable domain, rest sourced from reference TRBV5-1 and TRBJ2-7, is KAGVTQTPRYLIKTRGQQVTLSCSPISGHRSVSWYQQTPGQGLQFLFEYFSETQRNKGNFPGRFSGRQFSNSRSEMNVSTLELGDSALYLCASSIRDSYSYEQYFGPGTRLTVT.

The rearrangement uses TRBV10-2 and TRBJ1-5, with no clear D. Per germline, CDR1 WSHSY and CDR2 SAAADI. This CDR3 is built from 15 residues. V was cut by 0 bases and J by 6 bases, with 12 bases left in between. The CDR3 nucleotides are TGCGCCAGCAGTGAGTCATCGGGTAGTACTCAGCCCCAGCATTTT. This encodes CASSESSGSTQPQHF.